Presented here are 19 T cell receptor beta chains from one specimen sequenced in a study of blood T cell repertoires in COVID-19. The method was immunoSEQ multiplex PCR; TCRdb's version includes in-frame clones alone and lacks a portion of them. The profile shows approximately 89,000 clones, about 81% of them singletons. Input material: peripheral blood. These receptors came from a human donor in a cohort sampled during active COVID-19.

The V call is TRBV4-1, the J call TRBJ2-7, with D perhaps TRBD2 (5 bases). The CDR3 has 13 residues. Germline V lookup: CDR1 MGHRA, CDR2 YSYEKL. Trimming removed 0 bases from V and 5 bases from J, with 8 bases in between. The CDR3 here is CASSQETGDEQYF. The CDR3 DNA sequence: TGCGCCAGCAGCCAAGAGACCGGGGACGAGCAGTACTTC.

The chain is built from TRBV10-3 and TRBJ1-4; 7 bases align to TRBD1. The junction had 6 bases not matched to a gene; V was cut back by 7 bases and J by 7 bases. This CDR3 comprises 13 residues. Germline-derived CDR1 and CDR2 are ENHRY and SYGVKD. This CDR3 is CAIKGTDGEKLFF. DNA of the CDR3: TGTGCCATCAAAGGGACAGATGGTGAAAAACTGTTTTTT.

This clone has a handful of counts. The chain combines TRBV11-2 with TRBJ2-3; D may be TRBD1 (5 bases). Germline assignment: CDR1 SGHAT and CDR2 FQNNGV. V was trimmed by 5 bases and J by 2 bases, leaving 17 bases between them. This CDR3 spans 16 amino acids. The CDR3 DNA reads as TGTGCCAGCAGCACCGTGGACACATTTTCCACAGATACGCAGTATTTT. It specifies CASSTVDTFSTDTQYF.

This clone was seen only a few times. The rearrangement links TRBV2 to TRBJ2-4, with D uncertain. V lost 4 bases to trimming and J lost 0 bases, with 10 bases between them. This CDR3 has 15 amino acids. The germline V gene encodes CDR1 SNHLY and CDR2 FYNNEI. CDR3 region: CASSGAALAKNIQYF. The CDR3 bases are TGTGCCAGCAGTGGGGCCGCCTTAGCCAAAAACATTCAGTACTTC.

V and J are TRBV10-3 and TRBJ2-7; TRBD1 matches 7 bases. Germline V gene lookup returns CDR1 ENHRY and CDR2 SYGVKD. The V segment lost 5 bases and the J segment 1 base; nucleotides outside the gene matches: 5. This CDR3 has 14 residues. In nucleotides, the CDR3 is TGTGCCATCAGTCAGGGGGTGACTTCCTACGAGCAGTACTTC. Protein: CAISQGVTSYEQYF.

This clone was observed a handful of times. This sequence joins TRBV4-1 and TRBJ2-3, with a possible D match to TRBD2 (6 bases). Trimming removed 5 bases at V and 1 base at J, with 16 bases between. The V gene's germline CDR1 is MGHRA and CDR2 YSYEKL. The CDR3 has 16 residues. CDR3 loop: CASSTGRGIGTDTQYF. CDR3 sequence (DNA): TGCGCCAGCAGCACCGGACGGGGGATTGGCACAGATACGCAGTATTTT.

This clone was seen more than once but under ten times. This CDR3 is missing its conserved last phenylalanine or tryptophan, likely due to a read error. The limits of the CDR3 on the DNA are not certain, so only TCRdb's listed CDR3 is given. The rearrangement links TRBV6-7 to TRBJ2-7; TRBD1, the table's D call, was not compared with the DNA. TRBV6-7 is an ORF; its function is uncertain. The CDR3 has 10 residues if both end residues are counted. The CDR3 reads CASSYTRTEL.

This clone occurred a few times. The chain is built from TRBV4-1 and TRBJ2-2; TRBD2 aligns across 13 bases. The CDR3 has 18 residues. Trimming cost V 0 bases and J 4 bases; bases outside gene matches: 5. CDR1 and CDR2 from the germline V gene are MGHRA and YSYEKL. This CDR3 reads CASSQELAGGPGTGELFF. DNA for the CDR3: TGCGCCAGCAGCCAAGAACTAGCGGGGGGGCCAGGCACCGGGGAGCTGTTTTTT.

This clone was observed once. This chain joins TRBV19 and TRBJ1-4; no clear D. This CDR3 is 14 amino acids long. V lost 4 bases to trimming and J lost 8 bases, with 14 bases between them. Germline V gene data show CDR1 as LNHDA and CDR2 as SQIVND (reference sequence). The CDR3 DNA sequence: TGTGCCAGTAGTAAAGTGACTGTTGACGAAAAACTGTTTTTT. This translates into CASSKVTVDEKLFF.

This chain uses TRBV6-2 or TRBV6-3 with TRBJ1-2; no definite D call. Per germline, CDR1 MNHEY and CDR2 SVGEGT. There are 14 residues in the CDR3. V lost 6 bases, J lost 4 bases, and 15 bases lay in between. The chain's CDR3 is CASSPDRRPYGYTF. The CDR3 bases are TGTGCCAGCAGCCCTGATCGCAGGCCCTATGGCTACACCTTC.

This clone showed up just once. The chain is built from TRBV12-3 or TRBV12-4 and TRBJ1-2; weak D call: TRBD1 (6 bases). The CDR3 runs 13 residues. Trimming shortened V by 5 bases and J by 2 bases, and 9 bases separated the two germline ends. CDR3 loop: CASSPDRNYGYTF. CDR3 bases: TGTGCCAGCAGTCCCGACAGGAACTATGGCTACACCTTC.

The chain uses TRBV2 and TRBJ1-1, with D unclear. The CDR3 extends over 13 amino acids. V shed 2 bases and J shed 8 bases, with 12 bases lying between them. Germline CDR1 reads SNHLY; CDR2 reads FYNNEI. CDR3: CASSEYTGGEAFF. The DNA for the CDR3 is TGTGCCAGCAGTGAATATACGGGAGGAGAAGCTTTCTTT.

The V call is TRBV5-1, the J call TRBJ2-3, with D perhaps matching TRBD1 (5 bases). V was shortened by 4 bases and J by 4 bases, with 16 bases between the two germline ends. Germline loops: CDR1 SGHRS, CDR2 YFSETQ. The CDR3 totals 15 residues. CDR3 in DNA: TGCGCCAGCAGCAGGAGTGGGTTAGGGGCAGATACGCAGTATTTT. This translates into CASSRSGLGADTQYF.

J is TRBJ1-1 and V is TRBV29-1; D not resolved. In germline, CDR1 is SQVTM, CDR2 ANQGSEA. Trimming took 0 bases from V and 1 from J, leaving 15 bases between them. The CDR3 is 16 residues long. For the CDR3, the DNA is TGCAGCGTTGAAGATCACGGCAGGAATGAGAACACTGAAGCTTTCTTT. It yields the protein CSVEDHGRNENTEAFF.

The J gene is TRBJ1-1, the V gene TRBV7-9; tentative D call: TRBD1 (5 bases). The CDR3 runs to 14 residues. Germline values: CDR1 SEHNR, CDR2 FQNEAQ (reference sequence). The V and J ends lost 5 bases and 4 bases respectively, with 14 bases between them. The chain's CDR3 is CASSRDSLATEAFF. The DNA for the CDR3 is TGTGCCAGCAGCCGGGACTCCCTGGCCACTGAAGCTTTCTTT.

V usage is TRBV28 and J usage is TRBJ2-2; tentative D call: TRBD1 (7 bases). V lost 3 bases and J lost 5, with 10 bases in between. The CDR3 runs to 14 residues. The germline gives CDR1 MDHEN, CDR2 SYDVKM. DNA of the CDR3: TGTGCCAGCAGTTTTGCAGGGGGGACCGGGGAGCTGTTTTTT. As protein: CASSFAGGTGELFF.

The chain uses TRBV2 and TRBJ2-5; D is possibly TRBD1 (6 bases). Germline V lookup: CDR1 SNHLY, CDR2 FYNNEI. The CDR3 totals 16 residues. V was trimmed by 3 bases and J by 2 bases, leaving 16 bases between them. The CDR3 region has the DNA TGTGCCAGCAGTGACAGAAAGGGGGAGCTTCAAGAGACCCAGTACTTC. Translated: CASSDRKGELQETQYF.

This clone was seen just once. The chain links TRBV4-2 to TRBJ1-2; 9 bases are a match to TRBD1. CDR1 LGHNA and CDR2 YNFKEQ come from the germline V gene. V shed 3 bases and J 5 bases; nucleotides not matched to a gene: 13. The CDR3 consists of 17 residues. CDR3 nucleotides: TGTGCCAGCAGCCAGGGACAGGGTATGGACTATGGGTATGGCTACACCTTC. It translates to CASSQGQGMDYGYGYTF.

This clone was observed at least ten times. This sequence joins TRBV4-3 and TRBJ1-2, with D unclear. V was pared by 0 bases and J by 0 bases, with 20 bases between. CDR3 length: 19 amino acids. Germline-derived CDR1 and CDR2 are LGHNA and YSLEER. As DNA, the CDR3 is TGCGCCAGCAGCCAAGATCTGACGGGGAGTCAGTTAGCTAACTATGGCTACACCTTC. Translating gives CASSQDLTGSQLANYGYTF.